This entry lists 28 T cell receptor beta chains sequenced from one sample in a study of blood T cells in healthy people across ages. PCR was performed a second time for about 7 to 11 cycles using a sample-barcoded 5' primer and a J-beta primer mix. TCRdb analysed the 5' RACE reads with MiXCR anew, one entry per CDR3 protein. The table has about 1.7 million distinct CDR3 sequences, over 25% seen once. The specimen sequenced was blood. Receptors were obtained from a woman in her twenties or thirties in good health.

The gene calls are TRBV6-5 and TRBJ2-7, with 9 bases that match TRBD1. The CDR3 has 15 amino acids. V dropped 5 bases and J dropped 4; count of bases not matched to a gene: 9. The germline gives CDR1 MNHEY, CDR2 SVGAGI. The CDR3 region has the DNA TGTGCCAGCAGTGAACCGGGACAGGGAAAATACGAGCAGTACTTC. Encoded protein: CASSEPGQGKYEQYF.

The chain joins TRBV18 to TRBJ1-4, with a tentative D call TRBD1 (6 bases). The length of the CDR3 is 15 residues. The V end was cut by 3 bases, the J end by 6 bases, with 14 bases between. The germline gives CDR1 KGHSH, CDR2 LQKENI. The chain's CDR3 is CASSPRTAGYEKLFF. Written as DNA, the CDR3 is TGTGCCAGCTCACCTAGGACAGCGGGATATGAAAAACTGTTTTTT.

The V and J genes are TRBV28 and TRBJ2-7; 7 bases are a match to TRBD2. Germline CDR1 is MDHEN and CDR2 is SYDVKM. The CDR3 length is 16 residues. V gave up 5 bases and J gave up 1 base; unmatched junction bases: 11. CDR3 residues: CASSPRVGGGSYEQYF. The CDR3 bases are TGTGCCAGCAGTCCGAGGGTGGGCGGGGGATCCTACGAGCAGTACTTC. The full variable domain, rest sourced from reference TRBV28 and TRBJ2-7, is DVKVTQSSRYLVKRTGEKVFLECVQDMDHENMFWYRQDPGLGLRLIYFSYDVKMKEKGDIPEGYSVSREKKERFSLILESASTNQTSMYLCASSPRVGGGSYEQYFGPGTRLTVT.

The rearrangement links TRBV5-1 to TRBJ2-3, with 8 bases identical to TRBD2. The CDR3 length is 16 residues. Germline V lookup: CDR1 SGHRS, CDR2 YFSETQ. V was clipped by 2 bases and J by 4 bases; unmatched bases: 9. CDR3 in DNA: TGCGCCAGCAGCTTCATTTCCGCGGGGGGTCCAGATACGCAGTATTTT. It codes for CASSFISAGGPDTQYF.

This clonotype was counted many times. This chain connects TRBV6-6 to TRBJ2-1; TRBD2 matches at 10 bases. CDR3 length equals 14 residues. V shed 5 bases, J shed 6 bases, and the junction held 4 bases outside the gene matches. The V gene's germline CDR1 is MNHNY and CDR2 SVGAGI (reference sequence). The CDR3 nucleotides are TGTGCCAGCAGTCCTAGCGGGGGCCGCAATGAGCAGTTCTTC. Translating gives CASSPSGGRNEQFF.

This clonotype has only a few counts. CDR3 region: CASSGTGGTQPQHF. In DNA form, the CDR3 reads TGTGCCAGCAGTGGGACAGGGGGCACTCAGCCCCAGCATTTT. The V call is TRBV2, the J call TRBJ1-5, with TRBD1 matching 11 bases. The length of the CDR3 is 14 residues. J lost 6 bases, V lost 4 bases, and 2 bases had no gene match. Germline CDR1 SNHLY, CDR2 FYNNEI.

This clonotype was observed many times. V and J are TRBV10-3 and TRBJ2-3; D remains unclear. Trimming removed 2 bases from V and 3 bases from J, with 3 bases in between. The CDR3 is 12 residues long. The germline CDR1 and CDR2 sequences are ENHRY and SYGVKD. The CDR3 DNA reads as TGTGCCATCAGTGAGGAGACAGATACGCAGTATTTT. As protein: CAISEETDTQYF.

Of note for this clonotype: A much more abundant neighbour one base away suggests this may be a read error. The chain employs TRBV27 and TRBJ1-2, with 8 bases fitting TRBD1. Germline V gene sequence: CDR1 MNHEY, CDR2 SMNVEV (reference sequence). The CDR3 has 15 residues. CDR3 in DNA: TGTGTCAGCAGTCCGGCCGGACAGGGAAAGAACGGCTACACCTTC. Protein product: CVSSPAGQGKNGYTF.

This clonotype has just a few counts. CDR3 in amino acids: CASSRGVRNTDTQYF. The CDR3 DNA follows: TGTGCCAGCAGCCGAGGGGTCAGAAACACAGATACGCAGTATTTT. The chain is built from TRBV9 and TRBJ2-3; D possibly uses TRBD1 or TRBD2 (5 bases each). This CDR3 has 15 residues. The germline V gene has CDR1 SGDLS and CDR2 YYNGEE. The ends were cut back, 4 bases at V and 2 bases at J, with 14 bases in the middle.

The J gene is TRBJ2-5, the V gene TRBV28; D unresolved. Trimming pared 10 bases from V and 5 bases from J, leaving 14 bases between. Germline CDR1 and CDR2: MDHEN and SYDVKM. This CDR3 spans 12 amino acids. The CDR3 region has the DNA TGTGCCACCCTCACCGAAGGGGAGACCCAGTACTTC. Translating gives CATLTEGETQYF.

This clonotype was picked up many times. The chain carries TRBV27 and TRBJ1-2; TRBD1 is a possible D gene (6 bases). Germline V gene lookup returns CDR1 MNHEY and CDR2 SMNVEV (reference sequence). The length of the CDR3 is 13 residues. Trimming removed 7 bases from V and 0 bases from J, with 9 bases in between. This CDR3 reads CASTRGANYGYTF. CDR3 nucleotide sequence: TGTGCCAGCACCAGGGGAGCTAACTATGGCTACACCTTC.

The CDR3 loop is CARPGLNTQYF. The CDR3 DNA reads TGTGCCAGGCCAGGGCTTAATACGCAGTATTTT. The chain has TRBV6-5 and TRBJ2-3, with TRBD1 as a possible D gene (5 bases). The CDR3 length is 11 residues. V was shortened by 9 bases and J by 7 bases, with 11 bases between the two germline ends. CDR1 and CDR2 (germline): MNHEY, SVGAGI.

This chain uses TRBV7-2 with TRBJ2-2; 7 bases agree with TRBD1. V was pared by 5 bases and J by 6 bases, with 6 bases of the junction left unmatched. CDR1 and CDR2 (germline): SGHTA, FQGNSA. The CDR3 totals 14 residues. Written as DNA, the CDR3 is TGTGCCAGCAGCCAAGACAGGGAACCCGGGGAGCTGTTTTTT. Protein: CASSQDREPGELFF.

The chain is built from TRBV6-2 or TRBV6-3 and TRBJ1-2; 7 nucleotides line up with TRBD1. Germline loops: CDR1 MNHEY, CDR2 SVGEGT. V lost 6 bases, J lost 7 bases, and 11 bases stayed unmatched. This CDR3 region has 14 residues. The CDR3 spells CASRAMDRRAGYTF. CDR3 DNA sequence: TGTGCCAGCAGGGCAATGGACAGGCGCGCTGGCTACACCTTC.

This rearrangement joins TRBV7-3 to TRBJ1-2, with D possibly TRBD1 on 6 matching bases. The CDR3 is 14 residues long. Germline lookup yields CDR1 SGHTA and CDR2 FQGTGA. V lost 5 bases and J 4 bases, leaving 14 bases between the germline ends. This CDR3 is CASSASGDTYGYTF. The CDR3 region has the DNA TGTGCCAGCAGCGCTTCCGGGGACACCTATGGCTACACCTTC.

This clonotype appeared many times. The V gene is TRBV7-2, the J gene TRBJ2-7; D might be TRBD2 (6 bases). The CDR3 contains 16 residues. Germline V gene lookup returns CDR1 SGHTA and CDR2 FQGNSA. Trimming took 4 bases from V and 3 from J, leaving 19 bases between them. The DNA of the CDR3 is TGTGCCAGCAGCTACCCCTTGGGGGGAAGATACTACGAGCAGTACTTC. It yields the protein CASSYPLGGRYYEQYF.

The rearrangement joins TRBV9 to TRBJ2-7; TRBD2 aligns across 8 bases. CDR1 is SGDLS, CDR2 YYNGEE, per germline. This CDR3 contains 14 residues. The V segment lost 6 bases and the J segment 0 bases; nucleotides outside the gene matches: 5. The chain's CDR3 is CASTRSGDSYEQYF. The CDR3 DNA is TGTGCCAGCACCCGTAGCGGGGACTCCTACGAGCAGTACTTC.

Only a few counts were recorded for this clonotype. The chain is built from TRBV5-5 and TRBJ1-5, with D hard to call. V shed 4 bases and J shed 7 bases, with 15 bases lying between them. In germline, CDR1 is SGHKS, CDR2 YYEKEE (reference sequence). The CDR3 runs 14 residues. CDR3 region: CASSPTGTLQPQHF. DNA of the CDR3: TGTGCCAGCAGCCCGACGGGAACTTTGCAGCCCCAGCATTTT.

The V call is TRBV29-1, the J call TRBJ1-2; tentatively, D is TRBD1 (5 bases). The CDR3 totals 11 residues. From germline, CDR1 is SQVTM and CDR2 ANQGSEA. Between the trimmed V and J ends, which lost 5 bases and 7 bases, there was a span of 11 bases. CDR3 region: CSVQGTGGYTF. CDR3 nucleotides: TGCAGCGTTCAAGGGACCGGTGGCTACACCTTC.

Turning to this clonotype: One junction end disagrees with the germline gene, perhaps due to a read error. The chain joins TRBV18 to TRBJ1-2; D remains ambiguous. The CDR3 loop spans 14 amino acids. Germline assignment: CDR1 KGHSH and CDR2 LQKENI. In DNA, the CDR3 is TGTGCCAGCTCACCACCGACCGAAAACTATGACTACACCTTC. Its protein product is CASSPPTENYDYTF.

This clonotype has ten or more counts. The chain uses TRBV29-1 and TRBJ2-5, with D possibly being TRBD1 (6 bases). The CDR3 has 14 amino acids. V lost 1 base and J lost 5, with 14 bases in between. Per the germline V gene, CDR1 is SQVTM and CDR2 is ANQGSEA. CDR3 residues: CSVEGTGRGETQYF. The CDR3 nucleotides read TGCAGCGTTGAAGGTACAGGGAGAGGGGAGACCCAGTACTTC.

This chain uses TRBV5-1 with TRBJ2-5, with TRBD2 matching 9 bases. With 6 bases clipped from V and 2 bases from J, the junction kept 8 bases outside the gene matches. The CDR3 length is 15 residues. Germline-derived CDR1 and CDR2 are SGHRS and YFSETQ. This chain's CDR3 is CASKIAGAGQETQYF. Written as DNA, the CDR3 is TGCGCCAGCAAAATAGCGGGAGCGGGACAAGAGACCCAGTACTTC.

In this sample, this clonotype turned up many times. The chain combines TRBV5-1 with TRBJ2-1; D possibly corresponds to TRBD2 (5 bases). Germline lookup yields CDR1 SGHRS and CDR2 YFSETQ. This CDR3 spans 11 amino acids. Between the trimmed V and J ends, which lost 6 bases and 6 bases, there was a span of 7 bases. CDR3 sequence (DNA): TGCGCCAGCATACGGGGCAATGAGCAGTTCTTC. Its protein product is CASIRGNEQFF.

The rearrangement joins TRBV12-3 or TRBV12-4 to TRBJ1-5; possible D gene TRBD1, 6 bases. V lost 6 bases to trimming and J lost 6 bases, with 15 bases between them. This CDR3 has 14 amino acids. CDR3 sequence reads: CASSATGFTQPQHF. CDR3 bases: TGTGCCAGCAGCGCCACAGGGTTTACTCAGCCCCAGCATTTT.

This clonotype was seen a few times. The chain is built from TRBV6-1 and TRBJ1-3; D unresolved. V was trimmed by 5 bases and J by 11 bases, leaving 13 bases between them. This CDR3 is 12 amino acids long. Looked up from germline, CDR1 is MNHNS and CDR2 is SASEGT. The CDR3 protein is CASSFTAIAIYF. As DNA, the CDR3 is TGTGCCAGCAGTTTTACTGCTATCGCCATATATTTT.

This clonotype was seen more than once but under ten times. The chain uses TRBV20-1 and TRBJ2-3; D is perhaps TRBD1 (5 bases). The germline V gene has CDR1 DFQATT and CDR2 SNEGSKA (reference sequence). Trimming stripped 0 bases from V and 7 bases from J, with 17 bases between. The CDR3 consists of 15 residues. CDR3 DNA: TGCAGTGCTAGAGATGGTAACAGGCCGTTGAATACGCAGTATTTT. Translating it yields CSARDGNRPLNTQYF.

At least ten counts were recorded for this clonotype. The chain links TRBV5-1 to TRBJ2-5; 8 bases line up with TRBD1. In germline, CDR1 is SGHRS, CDR2 YFSETQ. The CDR3 loop spans 14 amino acids. The trim removed 4 bases at V and 5 bases at J, leaving 7 bases unmatched. In DNA form, the CDR3 reads TGCGCCAGCAGCCTTCGGACAGGGACGGAGACCCAGTACTTC. Encoded protein: CASSLRTGTETQYF.

This rearrangement joins TRBV5-6 to TRBJ2-1; 11 bases are shared with TRBD2. The germline CDR1 and CDR2 sequences are SGHDT and YYEEEE. CDR3 length: 17 amino acids. J was trimmed by 6 bases and V by 4 bases; bases with no gene match: 12. This CDR3 is CASSLLTLAGGINEQFF. CDR3 coding DNA: TGTGCCAGCAGCCTACTCACCTTAGCGGGAGGGATCAATGAGCAGTTCTTC.